A single sample is the source of the 5 T cell receptor beta chains below, sequenced in a study of cytotoxic CD8 clonotypes in ibrutinib-treated CLL. Clones were sequenced by immunoSEQ multiplex PCR, and TCRdb holds only the in-frame ones, with some missing. Counted here are roughly 200,000 clones, around 72% occurring once; the ten biggest clones make up roughly 13%. Sequenced material: PBMCs, taken after 24 months of ibrutinib treatment. These TCRs come from a human donor with chronic lymphocytic leukemia.

This chain connects TRBV13 to TRBJ2-7; D is undetermined. The CDR3 has 13 residues. Germline V gene data show CDR1 as PRHDT and CDR2 as FYEKMQ (reference sequence). V gave up 0 bases and J gave up 1 base, with 4 bases separating them. CDR3 nucleotide sequence: TGTGCCAGCAGCTTAGGAGTTTCCTACGAGCAGTACTTC. Its translation: CASSLGVSYEQYF. Together with reference TRBV13 and TRBJ2-7, the CDR3 gives the full variable domain: AAGVIQSPRHLIKEKRETATLKCYPIPRHDTVYWYQQGPGQDPQFLISFYEKMQSDKGSIPDRFSAQQFSDYHSELNMSSLELGDSALYFCASSLGVSYEQYFGPGTRLTVT.

The chain joins TRBV6-4 to TRBJ2-7; no reliable D call. Germline-derived CDR1 and CDR2 are MRHNA and SNTAGT. V lost 3 bases, J lost 2 bases, and 14 bases lay in between. CDR3 length equals 15 residues. The CDR3 sequence: CASSEWAVDPYEQYF. The CDR3 DNA sequence: TGTGCCAGCAGTGAATGGGCCGTGGATCCCTACGAGCAGTACTTC.

The sample holds one count of this clone. The chain has TRBV5-6 and TRBJ1-2; perhaps TRBD1 as D (5 bases). Germline CDR1 reads SGHDT; CDR2 reads YYEEEE. CDR3 size: 14 residues. Between the trimmed V and J ends, which lost 0 bases and 1 base, there was a span of 7 bases. The CDR3 spells CASSLAGINYGYTF. CDR3 nucleotides: TGTGCCAGCAGCTTGGCAGGGATTAACTATGGCTACACCTTC. The complete variable domain, with remaining parts taken from reference TRBV5-6 and TRBJ1-2, reads DAGVTQSPTHLIKTRGQQVTLRCSPKSGHDTVSWYQQALGQGPQFIFQYYEEEERQRGNFPDRFSGHQFPNYSSELNVNALLLGDSALYLCASSLAGINYGYTFGSGTRLTVV.

The chain is built from TRBV27 and TRBJ2-1; D is undetermined. V was clipped by 11 bases and J by 0 bases, with 11 bases between them. Per the germline V gene, CDR1 is MNHEY and CDR2 is SMNVEV (reference sequence). The CDR3 loop spans 13 amino acids. The CDR3 nucleotides read TGTGCCGTTACTTCAAGCTCCTACAATGAGCAGTTCTTC. The encoded protein is CAVTSSSYNEQFF.

The chain uses TRBV28 and TRBJ2-1, with 7 nucleotides matching TRBD1. V lost 3 bases, J lost 3 bases, and 5 bases stayed unmatched. This CDR3 spans 15 amino acids. Looked up from germline, CDR1 is MDHEN and CDR2 is SYDVKM. For the CDR3, the DNA is TGTGCCAGCAGTTTGTTGACAGGGAGCTACAATGAGCAGTTCTTC. Protein sequence: CASSLLTGSYNEQFF. The whole variable domain, filled in from reference TRBV28 and TRBJ2-1, reads DVKVTQSSRYLVKRTGEKVFLECVQDMDHENMFWYRQDPGLGLRLIYFSYDVKMKEKGDIPEGYSVSREKKERFSLILESASTNQTSMYLCASSLLTGSYNEQFFGPGTRLTVL.